These 25 T cell receptor beta chains were all obtained from the same sample, sequenced in a study of metastatic and nonmetastatic thyroid tumors (dated by TCRdb to 2018 to 2021). None of the patients had been given any treatment before thyroid surgery. To prepare the library, PCR was applied. The sequencing machine was an Illumina HiSeq 4000. TCRdb reprocessing: public reads trimmed at Q25 with fastp, clones called with MiXCR, in-frame beta chains kept. This sample has 15,000 to 20,000 clones in its table, and under 15% of those were observed once. The top ten clones comprise 15% to 20% of the sample. Sequencing was carried out using tumor tissue. The source of these receptors is a female donor with papillary thyroid cancer or a benign thyroid nodule (not recorded which). Some clones in this sample may be carry-over from other donors' samples.

This clone appeared many times. The chain uses TRBV5-1 and TRBJ2-7; D gene ambiguous. Germline CDR1 SGHRS, CDR2 YFSETQ. The CDR3 is 13 amino acids. The ends were cut back, 1 base at V and 6 bases at J, with 11 bases in the middle. The CDR3 DNA sequence: TGCGCCAGCAGCTTGAATTCAGGTCCCGAGCAGTACTTC. Translated, it gives CASSLNSGPEQYF.

There are many counts of this clone. The DNA of the CDR3 is TGTGCCACCCCCCTGGGCGAGCCGAGGGCAATCGCCACCGGGGAGCTGTTTTTT. The encoded protein is CATPLGEPRAIATGELFF. The rearrangement uses TRBV6-6 and TRBJ2-2, with D possibly being TRBD2 (5 bases). V lost 10 bases to trimming and J lost 4 bases, with 28 bases between them. The CDR3 is 18 amino acids. CDR1 is MNHNY and CDR2 is SVGAGI in the germline V gene (reference sequence).

There are many counts of this clone. The rearrangement uses TRBV6-1 and TRBJ2-1; 8 bases fit TRBD1. V shed 7 bases and J 0 bases; nucleotides not matched to a gene: 5. The CDR3 is 15 amino acids. Germline V gives CDR1 MNHNS, CDR2 SASEGT. The CDR3 bases are TGTGCCAGCATCCCGGACAGGGTCTCCTACAATGAGCAGTTCTTC. Amino acids: CASIPDRVSYNEQFF.

V and J are TRBV24-1 and TRBJ2-7, with 11 bases aligning to TRBD1. CDR1 and CDR2 from the germline V gene are KGHDR and SFDVKD. The CDR3 length is 15 residues. Trimming took 4 bases from V and 6 from J; bases not matched to a gene: 7. In nucleotides, the CDR3 is TGTGCCACCAGTGAGCTGGACAGGGGGCTATTCGAGCAGTACTTC. Its translation: CATSELDRGLFEQYF.

This clone has at least ten counts. This chain uses TRBV6-5 with TRBJ1-4, with a weak D call TRBD1 (6 bases). Trimming took 1 base from V and 3 from J, leaving 15 bases between them. CDR1 is MNHEY, CDR2 SVGAGI, per germline. This CDR3 has 17 residues. CDR3 region: CASSYFGGPTANEKLFF. CDR3 nucleotide sequence: TGTGCCAGCAGTTACTTCGGGGGCCCCACCGCTAATGAAAAACTGTTTTTT.

This clone was observed a handful of times. A read error may explain this, as a much larger clone is one base away. The chain uses TRBV6-1 and TRBJ1-4; D call uncertain. Germline V gene sequence: CDR1 MNHNS, CDR2 SASEGT. This CDR3 contains 14 residues. The CDR3 DNA sequence: TGTGCCAGCACCACCCCCCACTCGCCGGAAAAACGGTTTTTT. Its translation: CASTTPHSPEKRFF.

This clone was seen a handful of times. The genes are TRBV6-5 and TRBJ2-7, with D tentatively TRBD2 (5 bases). This CDR3 is built from 13 residues. Looked up from germline, CDR1 is MNHEY and CDR2 is SVGAGI. The germline V and J ends were trimmed by 6 bases and 7 bases, with 16 bases remaining between them. The CDR3 DNA sequence: TGTGCCAGCAGCTCCTCTCCCTCGGGGGAGCAGTACTTC. Translated: CASSSSPSGEQYF.

The chain couples TRBV6-5 to TRBJ2-2; D is perhaps TRBD2 (5 bases). The V and J ends lost 10 bases and 4 bases respectively, with 28 bases between them. The CDR3 has 18 residues. CDR1 and CDR2 (germline): MNHEY, SVGAGI. The DNA for the CDR3 is TGTGCCACCCCCCTGGTCGATCCGAGGGCAATCGCCACCGGGGAGCTGTTTTTT. It yields the protein CATPLVDPRAIATGELFF.

This clone came up many times. The same CDR3 is also encoded by other DNA sequences in this sample. This chain links TRBV6-4 with TRBJ2-1; 7 bases align to TRBD1. CDR3 length: 15 amino acids. Germline V gene lookup returns CDR1 MRHNA and CDR2 SNTAGT. After removal of 2 bases from V and 6 bases from J, the junction contained 7 bases not matched to a gene. CDR3 loop: CASSDRNRGSNEQFF. The CDR3 coding sequence is TGTGCCAGCAGTGACAGGAACAGGGGTTCCAATGAGCAGTTCTTC.

This clone was counted ten times or more. The chain recombines TRBV7-2 with TRBJ2-5, with a possible D match to TRBD2 (5 bases). Deletions cut 5 bases from V and 4 bases from J, with 11 bases between. CDR3 size: 13 residues. Germline values: CDR1 SGHTA, CDR2 FQGNSA. The CDR3 protein is CASSHRDLETQYF. CDR3 nucleotides: TGTGCCAGCAGCCACCGGGATCTAGAGACCCAGTACTTC.

This clone was counted many times. The chain carries TRBV11-2 and TRBJ2-3; D uncertain. V lost 1 base, J lost 4 bases, and 6 bases lay in between. Germline V gene sequence: CDR1 SGHAT, CDR2 FQNNGV. The CDR3 contains 13 residues. The CDR3, as DNA: TGTGCCAGCAGCTTAGCTGGGTCAGATACGCAGTATTTT. Translated: CASSLAGSDTQYF.

The V and J genes are TRBV11-2 and TRBJ1-6, with 7 bases matching TRBD1. The trim removed 4 bases at V and 6 bases at J, leaving 9 bases unmatched. The CDR3 loop spans 16 amino acids. Germline loops: CDR1 SGHAT, CDR2 FQNNGV. CDR3 bases: TGTGCCAGCAGCTCCCCCCTAGGACAGGTTAATTCACCCCTCCACTTT. It codes for CASSSPLGQVNSPLHF. Together with reference TRBV11-2 and TRBJ1-6, the CDR3 gives the full variable domain: EAGVAQSPRYKIIEKRQSVAFWCNPISGHATLYWYQQILGQGPKLLIQFQNNGVVDDSQLPKDRFSAERLKGVDSTLKIQPAKLEDSAVYLCASSSPLGQVNSPLHFGNGTRLTVT.

In this sample, this clone turned up many times. V is TRBV6-2 or TRBV6-3 and J is TRBJ2-3; 8 bases are shared with TRBD1. The CDR3 contains 17 residues. After removal of 5 bases from V and 2 bases from J, the junction contained 12 bases not matched to a gene. Germline V gene data show CDR1 as MNHEY and CDR2 as SVGEGT. The CDR3 DNA follows: TGTGCCAGCAGTAAATACCGGGACAGGACCTCCACAGATACGCAGTATTTT. Protein sequence: CASSKYRDRTSTDTQYF.

This clone was seen only a few times. The genes are TRBV20-1 and TRBJ1-5, with D tentatively TRBD1 (6 bases). Germline CDR1 and CDR2: DFQATT and SNEGSKA (reference sequence). The CDR3 runs to 14 residues. Trimming removed 4 bases at V and 4 bases at J, with 14 bases between. The CDR3 DNA reads TGCAGTGCTAACAAACAGGGAGGTAATCAGCCCCAGCATTTT. This translates into CSANKQGGNQPQHF.

This clone was observed at least ten times. V usage is TRBV4-3 and J usage is TRBJ2-2; D tentatively fits TRBD1 or TRBD2 (5 bases each). CDR1 and CDR2 from the germline V gene are LGHNA and YSLEER. Trimming pared 1 base from V and 2 bases from J, leaving 11 bases between. This CDR3 is 16 amino acids long. The CDR3 here is CASSQVGPSNTGELFF. The DNA for the CDR3 is TGCGCCAGCAGCCAAGTGGGACCGTCCAACACCGGGGAGCTGTTTTTT.

This clone was seen a handful of times. A much larger clone is a single base away; this may be a read error. This chain links TRBV7-3 with TRBJ2-5, with no clear D. CDR3 length: 12 residues. From germline, CDR1 is SGHTA and CDR2 FQGTGA. The V gene lost 3 bases and the J gene lost 5 bases, with 7 bases spanning the gap. The CDR3 bases are TGTGCCAGCAGCTTTAACGGGGAGACCCAGTACTTC. It yields the protein CASSFNGETQYF.

By share, this clone ranks as medium-sized. The identical CDR3 is also encoded by other nucleotide sequences in the sample. The chain is built from TRBV4-3 and TRBJ1-3; unclear D gene. Trimming removed 0 bases at V and 0 bases at J, with 6 bases between. Per the germline V gene, CDR1 is LGHNA and CDR2 is YSLEER. The CDR3 has 15 residues. CDR3 sequence (DNA): TGCGCCAGCAGCCAAGATGGCGTCTCTGGAAACACCATATATTTT. This gives the protein CASSQDGVSGNTIYF.

This clone was counted many times. This rearrangement joins TRBV20-1 to TRBJ1-1; a possible D gene is TRBD1 (6 bases). The CDR3 runs to 13 residues. Germline-derived CDR1 and CDR2 are DFQATT and SNEGSKA (reference sequence). Deletions cut 4 bases from V and 4 bases from J, with 13 bases between. The CDR3 spells CSAIQGWGTEAFF. CDR3 nucleotide sequence: TGCAGTGCTATACAGGGATGGGGCACTGAAGCTTTCTTT.

This clone was counted many times. The chain uses TRBV12-3 or TRBV12-4 and TRBJ2-7, with D uncertain. The CDR3 spans 14 residues. Trimming removed 4 bases from V and 2 bases from J, with 12 bases in between. The DNA of the CDR3 is TGTGCCAGCAGTTCGCTGACGCAAACCTACGAGCAGTACTTC. Its translation: CASSSLTQTYEQYF.

In this sample, this clone turned up many times. The chain recombines TRBV28 with TRBJ2-7; TRBD2 matches 14 bases. Germline V lookup: CDR1 MDHEN, CDR2 SYDVKM. V shed 4 bases and J 2 bases; nucleotides not matched to a gene: 7. The CDR3 length is 17 residues. The CDR3 DNA is TGTGCCAGCAGTTCCACCGGGACTAGCGGGGGTGCCTACGAGCAGTACTTC. Amino acids: CASSSTGTSGGAYEQYF.

By sample fraction, this clone is medium-sized. J is TRBJ1-1 and V is TRBV28; tentative D call: TRBD1 (6 bases). With 6 bases removed from V and 7 bases from J, the gap between germline ends came to 15 bases. Germline values: CDR1 MDHEN, CDR2 SYDVKM. The CDR3 contains 13 residues. CDR3 region: CASRKPTGLEAFF. CDR3 nucleotide sequence: TGTGCCAGCAGGAAACCGACAGGCCTTGAAGCTTTCTTT.

The gene calls are TRBV6-1 and TRBJ2-7; 10 nucleotides agree with TRBD1. The CDR3 runs to 14 residues. Trimming at V came to 6 bases and at J to 7 bases, leaving 9 bases not matched to a gene. CDR1 and CDR2 from the germline V gene are MNHNS and SASEGT. CDR3: CASSQVTGGEEQYF. CDR3 DNA sequence: TGTGCCAGCAGCCAGGTGACAGGGGGCGAAGAGCAGTACTTC.

This clone appeared many times. CDR3 nucleotides: TGTGCCAGCAGCTTGGGTATGGCGAGCTCTGGAAACACCATATATTTT. This translates into CASSLGMASSGNTIYF. The chain is built from TRBV5-8 and TRBJ1-3, with no clear D. The CDR3 consists of 16 residues. Trimming left V 0 bases short and J 0 bases short, with 10 bases between. Germline CDR1 reads SGHTS; CDR2 reads YDEGEE.

This clone showed up just once. This sequence may be a read error, since a much larger clone differs from it by one base. The rearrangement joins TRBV5-6 to TRBJ2-4, with 8 bases identical to TRBD1. Germline values: CDR1 SGHDT, CDR2 YYEEEE. V was clipped by 7 bases and J by 10 bases; unmatched bases: 10. The CDR3 loop spans 13 amino acids. The CDR3 coding sequence is TGTGCCAGCGGCGGGACAGGATCGAATATTCAGTACTTC. Encoded protein: CASGGTGSNIQYF.

This clone was recorded at least ten times. The CDR3 coding sequence is TGTGCCACCAGCAGGGTCGGCGGGGGGGGTGGGACCCAGTACTTC. This encodes CATSRVGGGGGTQYF. The chain is built from TRBV15 and TRBJ2-5, with 9 bases identical to TRBD2. V gave up 3 bases and J gave up 7 bases; unmatched junction bases: 9. The CDR3 is made up of 15 amino acids. The germline V gene has CDR1 LNHNV and CDR2 YYDKDF (reference sequence). The full variable domain, with the rest looked up from reference TRBV15 and TRBJ2-5, is DAMVIQNPRYQVTQFGKPVTLSCSQTLNHNVMYWYQQKSSQAPKLLFHYYDKDFNNEADTPDNFQSRRPNTSFCFLDIRSPGLGDTAMYLCATSRVGGGGGTQYFGPGTRLLVL.